This entry lists 18 T cell receptor beta chains sequenced from one sample in a study of cytomegalovirus exposure and HLA in healthy donors. The PCR used 60 Vbeta and 13 Jbeta primers. Using immunoSEQ multiplex PCR, the repertoire was profiled, and TCRdb retains in-frame clones only, with some absent. This repertoire shows 100,000 to 150,000 clones, about 79% found once; its top ten account for 3% to 4%. Sequencing was performed on PBMCs. The receptors come from a woman aged 50 to 65 in good health and CMV-seronegative.

The V call is TRBV7-6, the J call TRBJ2-7; 8 nucleotides match TRBD1. Germline CDR1 reads SGHVS; CDR2 reads FNYEAQ. This CDR3 spans 15 amino acids. V trimming: 1 base; J trimming: 6 bases; junction bases outside the gene matches: 8. In nucleotides, the CDR3 is TGTGCCAGCAGCTTAGAGTGGACAGGGAACAGCGAGCAGTACTTC. Its protein is CASSLEWTGNSEQYF.

The chain couples TRBV4-1 to TRBJ1-1; D ambiguous. This CDR3 is built from 15 residues. Germline V lookup: CDR1 MGHRA, CDR2 YSYEKL. The ends were cut back, 8 bases at V and 1 base at J, with 17 bases in the middle. The CDR3 here is CASRPQWVGNTEAFF. Written as DNA, the CDR3 is TGCGCCAGCCGACCACAGTGGGTGGGGAACACTGAAGCTTTCTTT.

The genes are TRBV5-5 and TRBJ2-5; 7 positions match TRBD1. CDR1 and CDR2 from the germline V gene are SGHKS and YYEKEE (reference sequence). V shed 1 base, J shed 3 bases, and the junction held 15 bases outside the gene matches. The CDR3 extends over 18 amino acids. CDR3 protein: CASSLPFLTGYREETQYF. CDR3 bases: TGTGCCAGCAGCTTGCCCTTCTTGACAGGGTATCGTGAAGAGACCCAGTACTTC.

The rearrangement uses TRBV7-2 and TRBJ2-2, with unresolved D. The CDR3 is made up of 12 amino acids. Trimming stripped 8 bases from V and 1 base from J, with 5 bases between. Germline lookup yields CDR1 SGHTA and CDR2 FQGNSA. CDR3 sequence reads: CASGQNTGELFF. CDR3 sequence (DNA): TGTGCCAGCGGGCAGAACACCGGGGAGCTGTTTTTT.

This rearrangement joins TRBV6-1 to TRBJ2-1; D uncertain. CDR3 size: 11 residues. The germline V gene encodes CDR1 MNHNS and CDR2 SASEGT. V lost 7 bases and J 5 bases, leaving 6 bases between the germline ends. Here the CDR3 DNA reads TGTGCCAGCACGGCGGACAATGAGCAGTTCTTC. Translated: CASTADNEQFF.

This chain links TRBV10-3 with TRBJ1-1, with 8 nucleotides matching TRBD1. The CDR3 totals 14 residues. Germline loops: CDR1 ENHRY, CDR2 SYGVKD. Germline trimming cut 6 bases from V and 1 base from J; bases unmatched to any gene: 4. The CDR3: CAISQTGENTEAFF. For the CDR3, the DNA is TGTGCCATCAGCCAGACAGGGGAGAACACTGAAGCTTTCTTT.

The V and J genes are TRBV28 and TRBJ1-4; D remains ambiguous. Looked up from germline, CDR1 is MDHEN and CDR2 is SYDVKM. With 3 bases removed from V and 0 bases from J, the gap between germline ends came to 5 bases. The CDR3 covers 14 residues. The CDR3: CASSFGPTNEKLFF. The CDR3 region has the DNA TGTGCCAGCAGTTTCGGTCCAACTAATGAAAAACTGTTTTTT.

This chain links TRBV7-9 with TRBJ1-2, with TRBD1 as a possible D gene (6 bases). Trimming took off 2 bases at V and 4 bases at J, with 11 bases between the two ends. The CDR3 is 14 amino acids. The germline CDR1 and CDR2 sequences are SEHNR and FQNEAQ (reference sequence). CDR3 region: CASSLLQGSYGYTF. The CDR3 bases are TGTGCCAGCAGCTTACTACAGGGTAGCTATGGCTACACCTTC. Variable domain in full (rest from reference TRBV7-9 and TRBJ1-2): DTGVSQNPRHKITKRGQNVTFRCDPISEHNRLYWYRQTLGQGPEFLTYFQNEAQLEKSRLLSDRFSAERPKGSFSTLEIQRTEQGDSAMYLCASSLLQGSYGYTFGSGTRLTVV.

V gene TRBV7-3 combines with J gene TRBJ2-1; tentatively, D is TRBD1 (6 bases). V was shortened by 5 bases and J by 3 bases, with 8 bases between the two germline ends. Germline V lookup: CDR1 SGHTA, CDR2 FQGTGA. The CDR3 loop spans 13 amino acids. This CDR3 reads CASSMTGYNEQFF. The CDR3 DNA reads TGTGCCAGCAGCATGACAGGCTACAATGAGCAGTTCTTC.

The chain uses TRBV27 and TRBJ1-6; 7 bases match TRBD1. V shed 5 bases and J 11 bases; nucleotides not matched to a gene: 9. From germline, CDR1 is MNHEY and CDR2 SMNVEV (reference sequence). The length of the CDR3 is 14 residues. The CDR3: CASSQGGFATPLHF. DNA of the CDR3: TGTGCCAGCAGTCAAGGGGGCTTCGCGACACCCCTCCACTTT.

This CDR3 is CASSTFGAEQFF. CDR3 nucleotide sequence: TGTGCCAGTTCCACCTTCGGAGCTGAGCAGTTCTTC. This chain connects TRBV19 to TRBJ2-1; D ambiguous. This CDR3 has 12 residues. Looked up from germline, CDR1 is LNHDA and CDR2 is SQIVND (reference sequence). The V end was cut by 8 bases, the J end by 9 bases, with 14 bases between.

The rearrangement uses TRBV7-2 and TRBJ2-5, with D unresolved. The J call is in doubt because the DNA end fits TRBJ2-7 better. This CDR3 contains 14 residues. Germline-derived CDR1 and CDR2 are SGHTA and FQGNSA. The CDR3 spells CASSLAVRSYEQYF. In nucleotides, the CDR3 is TGTGCCAGCAGCTTAGCTGTTAGATCGTACGAGCAGTACTTC.

The chain is built from TRBV6-5 and TRBJ2-2; D might be TRBD2 (5 bases). Trimming stripped 8 bases from V and 6 bases from J, with 10 bases between. Looked up from germline, CDR1 is MNHEY and CDR2 is SVGAGI. The CDR3 totals 12 residues. In nucleotides, the CDR3 is TGTGCCAGCGAGGGTAACGCCGGGGAGCTGTTTTTT. This sequence encodes CASEGNAGELFF.

The chain employs TRBV7-9 and TRBJ2-5; D uncertain. This CDR3 spans 14 amino acids. Germline V gives CDR1 SEHNR, CDR2 FQNEAQ (reference sequence). The V and J ends lost 5 bases and 5 bases respectively, with 15 bases between them. CDR3 amino acids: CASSATAGRETQYF. For the CDR3, the DNA is TGTGCCAGCAGCGCGACTGCCGGCCGGGAGACCCAGTACTTC.

V usage is TRBV15 and J usage is TRBJ1-4, with 10 bases matching TRBD1. The V segment lost 4 bases and the J segment 6 bases; nucleotides outside the gene matches: 2. Germline CDR1 LNHNV, CDR2 YYDKDF (reference sequence). The CDR3 loop spans 14 amino acids. CDR3 DNA: TGTGCCACCAGCAAGACAGGGGGCGATGAAAAACTGTTTTTT. This sequence encodes CATSKTGGDEKLFF.

This clone has just one count. The chain employs TRBV2 and TRBJ2-5; 12 nucleotides match TRBD1. Germline V gene lookup returns CDR1 SNHLY and CDR2 FYNNEI. With 6 bases clipped from V and 2 bases from J, the junction kept 13 bases outside the gene matches. This CDR3 has 18 amino acids. The CDR3 sequence is CASSIRPPGQGAQETQYF. The CDR3 DNA is TGTGCCAGCAGCATTCGACCACCGGGACAGGGGGCTCAAGAGACCCAGTACTTC.

The V call is TRBV30, the J call TRBJ2-3, with D maybe TRBD2 (6 bases). There are 15 residues in the CDR3. Germline CDR1 GTSNPN, CDR2 SVGIG (reference sequence). The V end lost 0 bases, the J end lost 4 bases, and 14 bases lay between the germline ends. This CDR3 is CAWSVSLRDPDTQYF. The CDR3 nucleotides read TGTGCCTGGAGTGTATCGTTGCGGGATCCAGATACGCAGTATTTT.

The V and J genes are TRBV27 and TRBJ2-5; D is undetermined. The tail of the sequence fits TRBJ2-7 better, so the J call may be wrong. The germline V gene encodes CDR1 MNHEY and CDR2 SMNVEV (reference sequence). The CDR3 consists of 13 residues. CDR3 sequence (DNA): TGTGCCAGCAGTTTGGACCAGGACTACGAGCAGTACTTC. This codes for CASSLDQDYEQYF.